Reported below is one T cell receptor beta chain. What it binds is not known. Per germline, CDR1 SGHNT and CDR2 YYREEE (reference sequence). The CDR3 runs 15 residues. J lost 6 bases, V lost 2 bases, and 6 bases had no gene match. The record originates from a study of cytomegalovirus exposure and HLA in healthy donors. Study-wide background: There were fewer than 500 genotyped donors. Of these, 81% fell in the genetic ancestry cluster associated with self-reported Caucasian donors.

General study findings and limits: Roughly even sequencing depth across donors was the assumption behind the presence/absence analyses. Published work reported that the classifier diagnosed cytomegalovirus status with high specificity and sensitivity. Analysis was performed later, and it showed HLA-associated TCR beta chains to be more clonally expanded than equally common others.

The PCR had 60 Vbeta and 13 Jbeta primers. Sequencing used immunoSEQ multiplex PCR; TCRdb keeps in-frame clones, though not all of them. The sample has 200,000 or so clones; about 80% are singletons. The J gene is TRBJ2-3, the V gene TRBV5-4; TRBD2 agrees at 10 bases. This clonotype originated in a woman aged 30 to 39 in good health and CMV-seronegative. The specimen was PBMCs. Here the CDR3 DNA reads TGTGCCAGCAGCTTAGCGGGGGGGCATGAGGATACGCAGTATTTT. Amino acids: CASSLAGGHEDTQYF. The entire variable domain, with the rest obtained from reference TRBV5-4 and TRBJ2-3, is as follows: ETGVTQSPTHLIKTRGQQVTLRCSSQSGHNTVSWYQQALGQGPQFIFQYYREEENGRGNFPPRFSGLQFPNYSSELNVNALELDDSALYLCASSLAGGHEDTQYFGPGTRLTVL.